The 11 T cell receptor beta chains given below trace back to one sample, sequenced in a study of OX40 agonist ivuxolimab in advanced cancers. Only in-frame clones appear in the TCRdb table, and some are missing; sequencing was by immunoSEQ multiplex PCR. The data contain fewer than 85,000 clones, 90% of them singletons. The input for sequencing was CD4+ or CD8+ T cells sorted from blood, taken in a trial of the OX40 agonist ivuxolimab. These receptor sequences come from an adult with an advanced solid tumor such as melanoma, head and neck, liver or kidney cancer.

This sequence joins TRBV5-4 and TRBJ2-5, with 7 bases matching TRBD1. CDR1 is SGHNT, CDR2 YYREEE, per germline (reference sequence). This CDR3 region has 13 residues. The trim removed 4 bases at V and 11 bases at J, leaving 11 bases unmatched. The CDR3 loop reads CASSIDRVGEQYF. The CDR3 DNA sequence: TGTGCCAGCAGCATTGACAGGGTAGGGGAGCAGTACTTC.

This chain links TRBV5-1 with TRBJ1-1; D is uncertain. This CDR3 spans 13 amino acids. V lost 5 bases, J lost 4 bases, and 12 bases lay in between. Germline V gene lookup returns CDR1 SGHRS and CDR2 YFSETQ. This CDR3 is CASSYTGGTEAFF. CDR3 DNA: TGCGCCAGCAGTTACACCGGTGGCACTGAAGCTTTCTTT.

The chain recombines TRBV19 with TRBJ2-7; unclear D gene. V was trimmed by 6 bases and J by 7 bases, leaving 16 bases between them. The CDR3 contains 13 residues. Germline loops: CDR1 LNHDA, CDR2 SQIVND (reference sequence). CDR3 protein: CASSLVRTGEQYF. The CDR3 DNA follows: TGTGCCAGTAGCCTTGTACGTACGGGTGAGCAGTACTTC.

The rearrangement joins TRBV4-2 to TRBJ2-7; 7 nucleotides align to TRBD2. The J segment lost 3 bases and the V segment lost 4 bases, leaving 6 bases of the junction unmatched. The CDR3 is 14 residues long. Germline values: CDR1 LGHNA, CDR2 YNFKEQ. The CDR3 DNA follows: TGTGCCAGCAGCCCAGCTAGCGGCCGCTACGAGCAGTACTTC. Translation gives CASSPASGRYEQYF.

Here the CDR3 reads CATSREGRGSNQPQHF. The CDR3, as DNA: TGTGCCACCAGCAGAGAAGGCAGGGGGAGCAATCAGCCCCAGCATTTT. This chain uses TRBV15 with TRBJ1-5, with 7 bases matching TRBD1. The CDR3 runs 16 residues. V lost 0 bases and J lost 1; bases outside the gene matches: 3. Germline CDR1 reads LNHNV; CDR2 reads YYDKDF (reference sequence).

This chain joins TRBV11-1 and TRBJ2-5; D may be TRBD1 or TRBD2 (5 bases each). Per germline, CDR1 SGHAT and CDR2 FQDESV (reference sequence). This CDR3 is 17 amino acids long. Trimming stripped 5 bases from V and 7 bases from J, with 26 bases between. The CDR3: CASSPKPYSDKRGTQYF. CDR3 nucleotide sequence: TGTGCCAGCAGCCCAAAACCCTACTCGGACAAGAGGGGGACCCAGTACTTC.

The rearrangement links TRBV19 to TRBJ2-1, with TRBD2 matching over 8 bases. V shed 3 bases, J shed 4 bases, and the junction held 8 bases outside the gene matches. Per germline, CDR1 LNHDA and CDR2 SQIVND (reference sequence). The CDR3 sequence is 16 residues long. The CDR3 loop reads CASSIRGGRSYNEQFF. The CDR3 DNA sequence: TGTGCCAGTAGTATCCGTGGCGGGAGGAGTTACAATGAGCAGTTCTTC.

The chain employs TRBV5-1 and TRBJ2-3; D is unresolved. V dropped 0 bases and J dropped 5 bases, with 7 bases sitting between them. In germline, CDR1 is SGHRS, CDR2 YFSETQ. This CDR3 is built from 13 residues. The CDR3 DNA reads TGCGCCAGCAGCTTGGTACGGGTAGATACGCAGTATTTT. Translation: CASSLVRVDTQYF.

This clone has just one count. The chain recombines TRBV19 with TRBJ2-2, with 8 bases fitting TRBD1. Looked up from germline, CDR1 is LNHDA and CDR2 is SQIVND (reference sequence). V shed 6 bases, J shed 7 bases, and the junction held 4 bases outside the gene matches. CDR3 size: 13 residues. CDR3 DNA sequence: TGTGCCAGTAGCTCAGGGGGCCACGGGGAGCTGTTTTTT. Translated: CASSSGGHGELFF.

CDR3 sequence: CASGPGSPQGSPLHF. As DNA, the CDR3 is TGTGCCAGCGGCCCAGGGTCTCCGCAGGGTTCACCCCTCCACTTT. This sequence joins TRBV27 and TRBJ1-6; D might be TRBD1 (5 bases). Germline loops: CDR1 MNHEY, CDR2 SMNVEV (reference sequence). Between the trimmed V and J ends, which lost 8 bases and 9 bases, there was a span of 20 bases. The CDR3 totals 15 residues.

The chain is built from TRBV11-2 and TRBJ2-7; 13 nucleotides agree with TRBD2. Germline-derived CDR1 and CDR2 are SGHAT and FQNNGV. This CDR3 spans 14 amino acids. V was clipped by 5 bases and J by 3 bases; unmatched bases: 1. The CDR3 nucleotides are TGTGCCAGCAGCCGGACTAGCGGGAGCTACGAGCAGTACTTC. Translation: CASSRTSGSYEQYF.